This T cell receptor beta chain was identified in a study of blood T cell dynamics during melanoma immunotherapy. Study-wide points: PBMC repertoires of eventual disease-control patients split at W3 into clonality or diversity gains. The study could not tell melanoma-specific clones from general immune activation.

In the case of this clone: Its specificity is unknown.

Trimming cost V 3 bases and J 0 bases, with 14 bases left between them. The CDR3 length is 16 residues. Germline V gives CDR1 MDHEN, CDR2 SYDVKM. Sample time point: pre-treatment baseline. Sampling occurred pretreatment (T0) and at week 3 (W3), after cycle one of checkpoint blockade. Sequenced by immunoSEQ multiplex PCR; TCRdb stores in-frame clones only, minus some. This table has 9,900 or so clones, about 87% appearing once. Specimen: blood, collected from a patient treated with checkpoint blockade. This sequence was found in a human donor with melanoma. The chain links TRBV28 to TRBJ1-2; D unresolved. The CDR3 nucleotides are TGTGCCAGCAGTTTCGGGCAGGCCCTAGCTAACTATGGCTACACCTTC. As protein: CASSFGQALANYGYTF.